These 24 T cell receptor beta chains originate from one sample sequenced in a study of beta chain features in type 1 diabetes. As every portion of the isolated RNA was reverse transcribed, the sequencing read expressed TCRB transcripts. Assay used: immunoSEQ multiplex PCR; TCRdb lists only in-frame clones, some missing. This table has 15,000 to 20,000 clones, 50% appearing once. Sequencing input: stem cell memory CD4+ T cells from blood. The receptors here all came from a man between 18 and 35 years old in good health.

The chain combines TRBV28 with TRBJ2-1; D remains unclear. Germline values: CDR1 MDHEN, CDR2 SYDVKM. The CDR3 loop spans 12 amino acids. V was cut by 2 bases and J by 4 bases, with 3 bases left in between. The CDR3 is CASSLQYNEQFF. The CDR3 DNA is TGTGCCAGCAGTTTACAGTACAATGAGCAGTTCTTC.

The rearrangement uses TRBV7-8 and TRBJ2-7, with TRBD1 matching over 12 bases. Germline CDR1 and CDR2: SGHVS and FQNEAQ. The CDR3 consists of 16 residues. Losses at the gene ends were 0 bases for V and 4 bases for J; bases not matched to a gene: 4. In nucleotides, the CDR3 is TGTGCCAGCAGCTTAGCCGGGACAGGGGGCTCGTACGAGCAGTACTTC. This translates into CASSLAGTGGSYEQYF.

This chain links TRBV7-9 with TRBJ2-3, with TRBD2 matching over 8 bases. Looked up from germline, CDR1 is SEHNR and CDR2 is FQNEAQ (reference sequence). The length of the CDR3 is 16 residues. The V gene end was trimmed by 2 bases and the J gene end by 1 base; junction bases not matched to a gene: 5. The CDR3 sequence: CASSLMSGGGTDTQYF. DNA for the CDR3: TGTGCCAGCAGCTTAATGAGCGGGGGAGGCACAGATACGCAGTATTTT.

This chain connects TRBV5-1 to TRBJ2-7; 11 bases are a match to TRBD2. The CDR3 totals 18 residues. Germline V gene sequence: CDR1 SGHRS, CDR2 YFSETQ. V lost 0 bases, J lost 3 bases, and 11 bases stayed unmatched. Here the CDR3 reads CASSLVTSGMGIFYEQYF. The DNA of the CDR3 is TGCGCCAGCAGCTTGGTGACTAGCGGGATGGGGATCTTCTACGAGCAGTACTTC.

This clone was recorded a few times. The genes are TRBV7-3 and TRBJ1-2; TRBD1 might be the D (5 bases). CDR3 length equals 17 residues. Trimming took 5 bases from V and 8 from J, leaving 27 bases between them. Germline V gene data show CDR1 as SGHTA and CDR2 as FQGTGA. CDR3 coding DNA: TGTGCCAGCAGCCCTAGTACGGTAGTTCAGGGATCGGGCGGCTACACCTTC. Translated, it gives CASSPSTVVQGSGGYTF.

This chain joins TRBV6-6 and TRBJ2-7, with TRBD1 matching over 7 bases. Losses at the gene ends were 7 bases for V and 0 bases for J; bases not matched to a gene: 9. In germline, CDR1 is MNHNY, CDR2 SVGAGI (reference sequence). The CDR3 spans 15 residues. The CDR3 region is CASNYRDSSSYEQYF. CDR3 nucleotide sequence: TGTGCCAGCAACTACCGGGACAGCAGCTCCTACGAGCAGTACTTC.

This sequence joins TRBV12-1 and TRBJ2-2; TRBD2, the table's D call, lacks a check against the DNA. TRBV12-1 is a pseudogene locus. This CDR3 has 15 residues. The chain's CDR3 is CASSIRGSNTGELFF. For the CDR3, the DNA is TGTGCCAGCAGCATCCGGGGATCGAACACCGGGGAGCTGTTTTTT.

The chain links TRBV20-1 to TRBJ2-5; D ambiguous. Germline V gives CDR1 DFQATT, CDR2 SNEGSKA (reference sequence). The CDR3 extends over 11 amino acids. The V and J ends lost 6 bases and 2 bases respectively, with 7 bases between them. CDR3 protein: CSAQVQETQYF. CDR3 DNA sequence: TGCAGTGCGCAGGTACAAGAGACCCAGTACTTC.

The rearrangement links TRBV15 to TRBJ2-4; D gene uncertain. The V and J ends lost 1 base and 1 base respectively, with 11 bases between them. The CDR3 has 16 residues. CDR1 and CDR2 (germline): LNHNV, YYDKDF (reference sequence). CDR3 coding DNA: TGTGCCACCAGCAGAGTACATGCGGTGGCCAAAAACATTCAGTACTTC. Residues: CATSRVHAVAKNIQYF.

The chain combines TRBV28 with TRBJ2-7, with D possibly matching TRBD1 (5 bases). The CDR3 sequence is 12 residues long. Germline values: CDR1 MDHEN, CDR2 SYDVKM. V was clipped by 8 bases and J by 4 bases, with 12 bases between them. In nucleotides, the CDR3 is TGTGCCAGCGTCGACAGTCGTTACGAGCAGTACTTC. Its protein product is CASVDSRYEQYF.

V usage is TRBV7-7 and J usage is TRBJ1-3, with a weak D call TRBD1 (5 bases). Trimming cost V 4 bases and J 0 bases, with 10 bases left between them. Germline CDR1 SSHAT, CDR2 FNYEAQ (reference sequence). The CDR3 runs 15 residues. The CDR3 sequence is CASSSGASSGNTIYF. CDR3 DNA sequence: TGTGCCAGCAGCTCTGGGGCGAGCTCTGGAAACACCATATATTTT.

J is TRBJ2-7 and V is TRBV11-2; TRBD1 aligns across 7 bases. This CDR3 contains 16 residues. Germline CDR1 SGHAT, CDR2 FQNNGV. J was trimmed by 3 bases and V by 4 bases; bases with no gene match: 12. The CDR3: CASSWLSGTVIYEQYF. CDR3 nucleotide sequence: TGTGCCAGCAGCTGGTTATCCGGGACAGTAATCTACGAGCAGTACTTC.

This clone occurred a few times. The chain joins TRBV28 to TRBJ2-7; TRBD1 matches at 8 bases. The V segment lost 3 bases and the J segment 6 bases; nucleotides outside the gene matches: 7. CDR1 MDHEN and CDR2 SYDVKM come from the germline V gene. This CDR3 has 14 amino acids. CDR3 coding DNA: TGTGCCAGCAGTTTCCAGGACAGGGCCCCCGAGCAGTACTTC. As protein: CASSFQDRAPEQYF.

The chain uses TRBV29-1 and TRBJ2-7, with D perhaps TRBD1 (6 bases). This CDR3 has 12 residues. The V end was cut by 6 bases, the J end by 3 bases, with 12 bases between. CDR1 is SQVTM, CDR2 ANQGSEA, per germline. The CDR3 DNA sequence: TGCAGCGTACAGGGCGAGTTCTACGAGCAGTACTTC. Amino acid sequence: CSVQGEFYEQYF.

The chain has TRBV5-6 and TRBJ2-7; maybe TRBD1 (5 bases). The CDR3 is 15 amino acids. Germline-derived CDR1 and CDR2 are SGHDT and YYEEEE. V was shortened by 4 bases and J by 3 bases, with 17 bases between the two germline ends. CDR3 nucleotides: TGTGCCAGCAGCGCGGTTGACAGAGTTTACTACGAGCAGTACTTC. This codes for CASSAVDRVYYEQYF. Full variable domain (rest looked up from reference TRBV5-6 and TRBJ2-7): DAGVTQSPTHLIKTRGQQVTLRCSPKSGHDTVSWYQQALGQGPQFIFQYYEEEERQRGNFPDRFSGHQFPNYSSELNVNALLLGDSALYLCASSAVDRVYYEQYFGPGTRLTVT.

V usage is TRBV25-1 and J usage is TRBJ1-4; 8 bases are a match to TRBD1. The CDR3 runs 12 residues. The junction had 7 bases not matched to a gene; V was cut back by 5 bases and J by 14 bases. The germline gives CDR1 MGHDK, CDR2 SYGVNS. In DNA form, the CDR3 reads TGTGCCAGCAGTTCCTCGACAGGGGCTCTGTTTTTT. It codes for CASSSSTGALFF.

The chain couples TRBV5-1 to TRBJ2-5; 7 bases fit TRBD1. Germline lookup yields CDR1 SGHRS and CDR2 YFSETQ. V dropped 0 bases and J dropped 5; count of bases not matched to a gene: 7. The CDR3 covers 15 residues. Written as DNA, the CDR3 is TGCGCCAGCAGCTTGGCGCAGGGGGTCCAGGAGACCCAGTACTTC. Translated, it gives CASSLAQGVQETQYF. Full variable domain (rest looked up from reference TRBV5-1 and TRBJ2-5): KAGVTQTPRYLIKTRGQQVTLSCSPISGHRSVSWYQQTPGQGLQFLFEYFSETQRNKGNFPGRFSGRQFSNSRSEMNVSTLELGDSALYLCASSLAQGVQETQYFGPGTRLLVL.

This clone was found a few times. The V and J genes are TRBV28 and TRBJ1-5; no definite D call. Germline assignment: CDR1 MDHEN and CDR2 SYDVKM. The CDR3 has 16 amino acids. The V end lost 6 bases, the J end lost 0 bases, and 15 bases lay between the germline ends. CDR3 protein: CASRLFGRSSNQPQHF. CDR3 DNA sequence: TGTGCCAGCAGGCTCTTTGGGAGATCTAGCAATCAGCCCCAGCATTTT.

The CDR3 loop is CATRDADTQYF. The CDR3 nucleotides are TGTGCCACCCGGGATGCAGATACGCAGTATTTT. This chain uses TRBV10-3 with TRBJ2-3; maybe TRBD2 (5 bases). Looked up from germline, CDR1 is ENHRY and CDR2 is SYGVKD. The CDR3 covers 11 residues. V was shortened by 10 bases and J by 4 bases, with 9 bases between the two germline ends.

This chain links TRBV30 with TRBJ1-2; D is possibly TRBD1 (6 bases). This CDR3 contains 13 residues. Trimming took 4 bases from V and 4 from J, leaving 13 bases between them. Looked up from germline, CDR1 is GTSNPN and CDR2 is SVGIG (reference sequence). CDR3 sequence: CAWIPDRRYGYTF. The CDR3 DNA reads as TGTGCCTGGATTCCCGACAGGCGCTATGGCTACACCTTC.

This clone was recorded once. V and J are TRBV2 and TRBJ1-6; D gene ambiguous. The CDR3 totals 14 residues. The V gene lost 5 bases and the J gene lost 5 bases, with 10 bases spanning the gap. Germline CDR1 reads SNHLY; CDR2 reads FYNNEI. The CDR3 loop is CASSTTRNNSPLHF. In DNA, the CDR3 is TGTGCCAGCAGTACGACAAGGAATAATTCACCCCTCCACTTT.

The rearrangement links TRBV27 to TRBJ1-1; D gene unclear. The V gene lost 5 bases and the J gene lost 5 bases, with 12 bases spanning the gap. The CDR3 extends over 13 amino acids. Germline CDR1 MNHEY, CDR2 SMNVEV (reference sequence). Here the CDR3 reads CASSKIEGTEAFF. CDR3 nucleotides: TGTGCCAGCAGTAAAATAGAGGGAACTGAAGCTTTCTTT.

The chain has TRBV30 and TRBJ2-7; no clear D gene. Germline V gene sequence: CDR1 GTSNPN, CDR2 SVGIG (reference sequence). The length of the CDR3 is 12 residues. V was clipped by 0 bases and J by 4 bases, with 7 bases between them. For the CDR3, the DNA is TGTGCCTGGAGTGTTCCGGGTTACGAGCAGTACTTC. Translating it yields CAWSVPGYEQYF. Full variable domain (missing parts from reference TRBV30 and TRBJ2-7): SQTIHQWPATLVQPVGSPLSLECTVEGTSNPNLYWYRQAAGRGLQLLFYSVGIGQISSEVPQNLSASRPQDRQFILSSKKLLLSDSGFYLCAWSVPGYEQYFGPGTRLTVT.

The chain recombines TRBV7-2 with TRBJ2-1; 9 bases are a match to TRBD2. This CDR3 spans 15 amino acids. CDR1 SGHTA and CDR2 FQGNSA come from the germline V gene. The trim removed 5 bases at V and 4 bases at J, leaving 6 bases unmatched. The CDR3 sequence is CASSLNSGGYNEQFF. The CDR3 bases are TGTGCCAGCAGCCTCAATAGCGGGGGTTACAATGAGCAGTTCTTC.